This TCR beta chain was identified in a study of blood T cell repertoires in COVID-19. The data were produced by immunoSEQ multiplex PCR, yet TCRdb's version contains in-frame clones alone and is incomplete. In the table there are about 48,000 clones, 80% to 90% of which are singletons. Followed longitudinally, the Seattle patients had been enrolled during active infection. V was cut by 2 bases and J by 2 bases, with 11 bases left in between. The CDR3 consists of 16 residues. Per the germline V gene, CDR1 is SGHRS and CDR2 is YFSETQ. Sequencing used peripheral blood. This receptor was identified in a woman older than 75 with COVID-19, enrolled during active disease. The chain carries TRBV5-1 and TRBJ2-6; D is uncertain. CDR3 loop: CASSFSVLAGANVLTF. The CDR3 DNA reads as TGCGCCAGCAGCTTCAGTGTTCTCGCTGGGGCCAACGTCCTGACTTTC.